Shown below are 32 T cell receptor beta chains from a single sample sequenced in a study of cytomegalovirus exposure and HLA in healthy donors. The primer mix had 60 Vbeta and 13 Jbeta primers. This table comes from immunoSEQ multiplex PCR, and its TCRdb copy is limited to in-frame clones, with some not included. In the table there are about 200,000 clones, approximately 78% of which are singletons. Sequencing was performed on PBMCs. All receptors come from a woman aged 40 to 49 in good health and CMV-seronegative.

This clone was counted only a few times. The chain recombines TRBV29-1 with TRBJ2-7; TRBD2 agrees at 12 bases. The V and J ends lost 7 bases and 1 base, in that order; junction bases with no gene match: 5. The CDR3 contains 14 residues. In germline, CDR1 is SQVTM, CDR2 ANQGSEA. The CDR3 loop reads CSAAGTSGSYEQYF. The CDR3 nucleotides read TGCAGCGCGGCCGGGACTAGCGGGTCCTACGAGCAGTACTTC.

The chain combines TRBV11-2 with TRBJ2-1, with D tentatively TRBD1 (6 bases). Germline CDR1 reads SGHAT; CDR2 reads FQNNGV. This CDR3 spans 12 amino acids. Deletions cut 1 base from V and 10 bases from J, with 8 bases between. The CDR3 sequence: CASSLVQGEQFF. CDR3 coding DNA: TGTGCCAGCAGCTTAGTACAGGGAGAGCAGTTCTTC.

This chain connects TRBV7-9 to TRBJ2-2; the D gene is possibly TRBD1 (6 bases). Between the trimmed V and J ends, which lost 2 bases and 4 bases, there was a span of 11 bases. Germline CDR1 reads SEHNR; CDR2 reads FQNEAQ (reference sequence). The CDR3 has 15 residues. The CDR3 loop reads CASSLLAGATGELFF. In DNA form, the CDR3 reads TGTGCCAGCAGCTTATTGGCAGGGGCCACCGGGGAGCTGTTTTTT.

V and J are TRBV2 and TRBJ2-1; a weak D match, TRBD2 (6 bases). Trimming pared 8 bases from V and 9 bases from J, leaving 8 bases between. CDR3 length: 10 amino acids. From germline, CDR1 is SNHLY and CDR2 FYNNEI. CDR3 sequence reads: CASRDSEQFF. The CDR3 nucleotides are TGTGCCAGCCGGGACTCTGAGCAGTTCTTC.

V and J are TRBV6-5 and TRBJ2-7; no reliable D call. Deletions cut 5 bases from V and 2 bases from J, with 16 bases between. The germline gives CDR1 MNHEY, CDR2 SVGAGI. The CDR3 runs 15 residues. As DNA, the CDR3 is TGTGCCAGCAGTAGTTTCGTGGAGTCAACCTACGAGCAGTACTTC. Translating gives CASSSFVESTYEQYF.

V usage is TRBV29-1 and J usage is TRBJ1-5; D may be TRBD1 (6 bases). Germline V lookup: CDR1 SQVTM, CDR2 ANQGSEA. This CDR3 is built from 16 residues. V was cut by 6 bases and J by 0 bases, with 18 bases left in between. The CDR3 DNA sequence: TGCAGCGTGACGTCTGGGACACCTTATAGCAATCAGCCCCAGCATTTT. Translating gives CSVTSGTPYSNQPQHF.

The V gene is TRBV5-8, the J gene TRBJ2-4; 10 nucleotides line up with TRBD1. Germline lookup yields CDR1 SGHTS and CDR2 YDEGEE. The CDR3 totals 15 residues. J gave up 9 bases and V 3 bases, and 9 bases lay outside the gene matches. CDR3 nucleotide sequence: TGTGCCAGCAGCTCGACAGGGGGCGCGAGCAGCATTCAGTACTTC. Its protein product is CASSSTGGASSIQYF.

The V gene is TRBV7-2, the J gene TRBJ1-1, with D uncertain. Trimming cost V 5 bases and J 11 bases, with 15 bases left between them. Germline V gene sequence: CDR1 SGHTA, CDR2 FQGNSA. This CDR3 region has 12 residues. The CDR3 reads CASSPSPPRAFF. The CDR3 region has the DNA TGTGCCAGCAGCCCCTCCCCGCCCCGGGCTTTCTTT.

The J gene is TRBJ1-1, the V gene TRBV7-3, with a weak D call TRBD1 (6 bases). The V gene's germline CDR1 is SGHTA and CDR2 FQGTGA. The V end was cut by 4 bases, the J end by 1 base, with 10 bases between. CDR3 length: 14 residues. The CDR3 loop is CASSSQGGNTEAFF. The CDR3, as DNA: TGTGCCAGCAGCTCACAGGGTGGGAACACTGAAGCTTTCTTT.

The genes are TRBV7-9 and TRBJ2-4, with 7 bases matching TRBD1. The CDR3 has 18 residues. The germline CDR1 and CDR2 sequences are SEHNR and FQNEAQ (reference sequence). V shed 5 bases and J 0 bases; nucleotides not matched to a gene: 13. CDR3 coding DNA: TGTGCCAGCAGCGGGGTTCCGGGACAGCTCATAGCCAAAAACATTCAGTACTTC. Protein: CASSGVPGQLIAKNIQYF.

In its sample, this clone was seen once. V gene TRBV6-5 combines with J gene TRBJ1-3; weak D call: TRBD1 (5 bases). Deletions cut 5 bases from V and 2 bases from J, with 13 bases between. The germline V gene encodes CDR1 MNHEY and CDR2 SVGAGI. The length of the CDR3 is 15 residues. The CDR3 DNA is TGTGCCAGCAGTCGTGGACAACGGGCTGGAAACACCATATATTTT. Amino acid sequence: CASSRGQRAGNTIYF.

This clone was counted a single time. This sequence joins TRBV30 and TRBJ2-3; 8 bases are shared with TRBD1. V shed 1 base, J shed 7 bases, and the junction held 10 bases outside the gene matches. The CDR3 has 15 residues. Germline V gene data show CDR1 as GTSNPN and CDR2 as SVGIG (reference sequence). The CDR3 sequence: CAWSARGQAPNTQYF. The CDR3 DNA reads TGTGCCTGGAGTGCCCGGGGACAGGCACCGAATACGCAGTATTTT.

This chain joins TRBV6-5 and TRBJ2-2, with D maybe TRBD1 (7 bases). V lost 0 bases to trimming and J lost 4 bases, with 12 bases between them. This CDR3 is built from 16 residues. The germline V gene has CDR1 MNHEY and CDR2 SVGAGI. The CDR3 spells CASSYSGQGGTGELFF. For the CDR3, the DNA is TGTGCCAGCAGTTACTCGGGTCAGGGGGGCACCGGGGAGCTGTTTTTT.

The rearrangement joins TRBV5-1 to TRBJ2-1; 9 nucleotides match TRBD2. Looked up from germline, CDR1 is SGHRS and CDR2 is YFSETQ. Trimming cost V 3 bases and J 0 bases; bases outside gene matches: 7. The CDR3 contains 17 residues. The CDR3 region is CASSSPRSGGSYNEQFF. CDR3 coding DNA: TGCGCCAGCAGCTCCCCCCGTAGCGGGGGCTCCTACAATGAGCAGTTCTTC.

V usage is TRBV27 and J usage is TRBJ1-6; D call uncertain. With 5 bases removed from V and 0 bases from J, the gap between germline ends came to 14 bases. The CDR3 loop spans 17 amino acids. Germline V gene data show CDR1 as MNHEY and CDR2 as SMNVEV (reference sequence). The CDR3 region is CASSPAGLSSYNSPLHF. The CDR3 region has the DNA TGTGCCAGCAGTCCCGCAGGTTTAAGCTCCTATAATTCACCCCTCCACTTT.

The chain is built from TRBV7-6 and TRBJ1-1; D gene uncertain. The CDR3 has 17 residues. With 5 bases removed from V and 1 base from J, the gap between germline ends came to 20 bases. Per germline, CDR1 SGHVS and CDR2 FNYEAQ. CDR3 loop: CASSPPKLGATNTEAFF. CDR3 coding DNA: TGTGCCAGCAGCCCGCCTAAATTAGGAGCAACGAACACTGAAGCTTTCTTT.

V is TRBV18 and J is TRBJ1-1; D remains unclear. V dropped 4 bases and J dropped 6 bases, with 18 bases sitting between them. The CDR3 is made up of 15 amino acids. Looked up from germline, CDR1 is KGHSH and CDR2 is LQKENI. The DNA of the CDR3 is TGTGCCAGCTCACGTACCAATCGCGGGTACTCTGAAGCTTTCTTT. Protein product: CASSRTNRGYSEAFF. Complete variable domain (other parts from reference TRBV18 and TRBJ1-1): NAGVMQNPRHLVRRRGQEARLRCSPMKGHSHVYWYRQLPEEGLKFMVYLQKENIIDESGMPKERFSAEFPKEGPSILRIQQVVRGDSAAYFCASSRTNRGYSEAFFGQGTRLTVV.

V and J are TRBV19 and TRBJ1-4, with D tentatively TRBD1 (5 bases). There are 14 residues in the CDR3. Germline CDR1 and CDR2: LNHDA and SQIVND (reference sequence). The V end lost 7 bases, the J end lost 0 bases, and 9 bases lay between the germline ends. CDR3 region: CASTGGATNEKLFF. CDR3 sequence (DNA): TGTGCCAGTACCGGGGGAGCAACTAATGAAAAACTGTTTTTT.

The chain carries TRBV7-9 and TRBJ2-5; 9 bases align to TRBD1. Germline CDR1 reads SEHNR; CDR2 reads FQNEAQ (reference sequence). V shed 5 bases, J shed 5 bases, and the junction held 6 bases outside the gene matches. The CDR3 runs 14 residues. CDR3 residues: CASSLGQGLETQYF. DNA of the CDR3: TGTGCCAGCAGCCTAGGACAGGGGCTCGAGACCCAGTACTTC.

The chain links TRBV6-1 to TRBJ2-7; a weak D match, TRBD2 (6 bases). The CDR3 is 13 residues long. Germline-derived CDR1 and CDR2 are MNHNS and SASEGT. Trimming removed 5 bases from V and 4 bases from J, with 12 bases in between. CDR3 coding DNA: TGTGCCAGCAGTAAGGAGGGCTGGTACGAGCAGTACTTC. Residues: CASSKEGWYEQYF.

The rearrangement joins TRBV27 to TRBJ2-1; tentative D call: TRBD2 (5 bases). In germline, CDR1 is MNHEY, CDR2 SMNVEV (reference sequence). V was pared by 1 base and J by 6 bases, with 10 bases between. This CDR3 is built from 14 residues. DNA of the CDR3: TGTGCCAGCAGTTTATATTCTAGCCGCAATGAGCAGTTCTTC. It encodes CASSLYSSRNEQFF.

J is TRBJ1-2 and V is TRBV29-1; D is possibly TRBD1 (6 bases). The CDR3 consists of 13 residues. Trimming took 2 bases from V and 7 from J, leaving 14 bases between them. CDR1 and CDR2 from the germline V gene are SQVTM and ANQGSEA. CDR3 protein: CSVELQGLGGYTF. The CDR3 region has the DNA TGCAGCGTTGAACTGCAGGGGTTGGGTGGCTACACCTTC.

The V gene is TRBV14, the J gene TRBJ1-4; possibly TRBD1 for D (6 bases). Germline-derived CDR1 and CDR2 are SGHDN and FVKESK. V was pared by 0 bases and J by 3 bases, with 20 bases between. The length of the CDR3 is 19 residues. CDR3 in DNA: TGTGCCAGCAGCCAAGATTGGTGGGAACAGGGCGGCCCTAATGAAAAACTGTTTTTT. As protein: CASSQDWWEQGGPNEKLFF.

The rearrangement links TRBV10-1 to TRBJ2-2, with D possibly being TRBD1 (5 bases). The germline CDR1 and CDR2 sequences are WNHNN and SYGVQD (reference sequence). The length of the CDR3 is 17 residues. V was trimmed by 1 base and J by 0 bases, leaving 12 bases between them. The CDR3 protein is CASSEYRIPANTGELFF. The CDR3 DNA follows: TGCGCCAGCAGTGAGTACAGGATCCCCGCGAACACCGGGGAGCTGTTTTTT.

The rearrangement links TRBV5-1 to TRBJ2-7; 7 bases align to TRBD2. CDR3 length equals 15 residues. Germline CDR1 reads SGHRS; CDR2 reads YFSETQ. V lost 0 bases and J lost 2; bases outside the gene matches: 5. This CDR3 reads CASSLESGATYEQYF. The CDR3, as DNA: TGCGCCAGCAGCTTGGAAAGCGGGGCCACCTACGAGCAGTACTTC. The complete variable domain, with remaining parts taken from reference TRBV5-1 and TRBJ2-7, reads KAGVTQTPRYLIKTRGQQVTLSCSPISGHRSVSWYQQTPGQGLQFLFEYFSETQRNKGNFPGRFSGRQFSNSRSEMNVSTLELGDSALYLCASSLESGATYEQYFGPGTRLTVT.

This rearrangement joins TRBV7-3 to TRBJ2-5, with D unclear. This CDR3 spans 13 amino acids. The ends were cut back, 5 bases at V and 5 bases at J, with 12 bases in the middle. Germline lookup yields CDR1 SGHTA and CDR2 FQGTGA. As DNA, the CDR3 is TGTGCCAGCAGCGTCGACAACCGGGAGACCCAGTACTTC. As protein: CASSVDNRETQYF.

The CDR3 sequence is CASSLDRESGSYNEQFF. For the CDR3, the DNA is TGCGCCAGCAGCTTGGACCGGGAGTCGGGCTCCTACAATGAGCAGTTCTTC. J is TRBJ2-1 and V is TRBV5-1, with D maybe TRBD2 (6 bases). Looked up from germline, CDR1 is SGHRS and CDR2 is YFSETQ. V lost 0 bases, J lost 0 bases, and 13 bases lay in between. CDR3 length: 17 residues.

Only one count was recorded for this clone. The chain recombines TRBV2 with TRBJ1-5, with 8 bases lining up with TRBD1. The CDR3 is 14 residues long. The V gene's germline CDR1 is SNHLY and CDR2 FYNNEI. Trimming took 5 bases from V and 5 from J; bases not matched to a gene: 5. CDR3 protein: CASSHRDRYQPQHF. The CDR3, as DNA: TGTGCCAGCAGTCACCGGGACAGGTATCAGCCCCAGCATTTT.

The chain employs TRBV6-5 and TRBJ2-7; 7 bases map to TRBD2. Germline CDR1 reads MNHEY; CDR2 reads SVGAGI. Trimming at V came to 2 bases and at J to 7 bases, leaving 11 bases not matched to a gene. This CDR3 is 15 amino acids long. The CDR3 region is CASSYPGLGGGEQYF. DNA for the CDR3: TGTGCCAGCAGTTACCCCGGGCTGGGGGGAGGGGAGCAGTACTTC.

The chain joins TRBV27 to TRBJ2-3, with 9 positions matching TRBD2. V lost 10 bases and J lost 9; bases outside the gene matches: 14. Germline V gene data show CDR1 as MNHEY and CDR2 as SMNVEV (reference sequence). This CDR3 has 14 residues. DNA for the CDR3: TGTGCCACCAGACCCCCGGGACTAGCTTACACGCAGTATTTT. The encoded protein is CATRPPGLAYTQYF.

The CDR3 region has the DNA TGTGCCAGCAGTTTAAGGAGGGTCGTCTATGGCTACACCTTC. Protein: CASSLRRVVYGYTF. The J gene is TRBJ1-2, the V gene TRBV28, with D uncertain. Looked up from germline, CDR1 is MDHEN and CDR2 is SYDVKM. This CDR3 has 14 residues. The V gene lost 2 bases and the J gene lost 4 bases, with 11 bases spanning the gap.

The chain joins TRBV7-9 to TRBJ2-5, with a tentative D call TRBD2 (6 bases). V lost 0 bases and J lost 9, with 17 bases in between. The CDR3 has 15 residues. Germline lookup yields CDR1 SEHNR and CDR2 FQNEAQ (reference sequence). The CDR3 spells CASSLAIGTHRAQYF. CDR3 in DNA: TGTGCCAGCAGCTTAGCGATCGGGACTCATCGGGCCCAGTACTTC.